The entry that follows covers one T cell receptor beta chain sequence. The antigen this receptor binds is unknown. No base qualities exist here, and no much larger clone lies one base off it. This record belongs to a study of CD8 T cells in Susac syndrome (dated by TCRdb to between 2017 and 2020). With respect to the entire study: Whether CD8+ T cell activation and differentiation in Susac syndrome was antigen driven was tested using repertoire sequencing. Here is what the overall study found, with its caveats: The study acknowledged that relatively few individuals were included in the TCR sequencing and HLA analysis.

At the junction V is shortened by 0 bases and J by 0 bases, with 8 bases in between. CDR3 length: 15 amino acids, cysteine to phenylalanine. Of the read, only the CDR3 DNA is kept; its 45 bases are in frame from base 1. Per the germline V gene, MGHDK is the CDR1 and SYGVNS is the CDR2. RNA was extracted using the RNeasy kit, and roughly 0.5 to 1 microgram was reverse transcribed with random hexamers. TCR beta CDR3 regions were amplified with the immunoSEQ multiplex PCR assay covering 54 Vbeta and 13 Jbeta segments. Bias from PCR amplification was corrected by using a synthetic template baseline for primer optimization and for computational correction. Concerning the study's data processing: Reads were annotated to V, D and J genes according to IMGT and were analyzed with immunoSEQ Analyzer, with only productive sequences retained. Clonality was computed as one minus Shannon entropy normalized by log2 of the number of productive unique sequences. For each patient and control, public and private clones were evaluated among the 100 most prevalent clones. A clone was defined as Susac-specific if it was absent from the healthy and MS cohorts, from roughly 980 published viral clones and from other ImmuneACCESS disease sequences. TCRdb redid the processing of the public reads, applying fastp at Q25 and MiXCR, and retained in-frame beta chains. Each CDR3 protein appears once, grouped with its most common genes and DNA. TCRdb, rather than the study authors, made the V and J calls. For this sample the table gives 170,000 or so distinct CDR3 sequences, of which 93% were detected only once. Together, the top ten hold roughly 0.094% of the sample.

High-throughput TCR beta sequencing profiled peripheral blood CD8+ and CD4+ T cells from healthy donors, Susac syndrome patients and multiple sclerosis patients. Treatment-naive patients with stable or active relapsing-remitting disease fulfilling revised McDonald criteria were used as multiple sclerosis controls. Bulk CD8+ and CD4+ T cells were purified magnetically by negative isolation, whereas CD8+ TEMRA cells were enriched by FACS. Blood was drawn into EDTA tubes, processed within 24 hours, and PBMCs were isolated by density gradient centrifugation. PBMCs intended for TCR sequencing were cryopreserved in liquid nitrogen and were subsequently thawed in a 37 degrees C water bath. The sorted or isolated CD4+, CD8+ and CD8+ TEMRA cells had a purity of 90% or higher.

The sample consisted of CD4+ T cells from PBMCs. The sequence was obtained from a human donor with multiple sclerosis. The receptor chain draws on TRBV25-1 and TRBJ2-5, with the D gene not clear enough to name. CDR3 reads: CASSEYGRNQETQYF. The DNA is TGTGCCAGCAGTGAATACGGGCGGAACCAAGAGACCCAGTACTTC.